The 12 T cell receptor beta chains in this list originate from one sample, sequenced in a study of blood T cell repertoires in COVID-19 (dated by TCRdb to the early 2020s). The library relied on the immunoSEQ multiplex PCR assay. Drawn from immuneACCESS, this table holds only the in-frame rearrangements with V and J called that TCRdb kept. Clones are partly lost; checked studies trace under half to an unresolved V gene and leave the rest unexplained. This sample comprises about 310,000 clones, roughly 90% of them detected only once. The ten largest make up 3.5% to 4.5% of the sample. The sequenced sample consisted of PBMCs or T cells enriched from blood (not recorded which). The receptors shown here come from a woman aged 18-30 years with acute COVID-19.

V usage is TRBV29-1 and J usage is TRBJ1-3; 8 bases are a match to TRBD1. CDR1 and CDR2 (germline): SQVTM, ANQGSEA. After removal of 2 bases from V and 2 bases from J, the junction contained 2 bases not matched to a gene. The CDR3 loop spans 14 amino acids. CDR3: CSVESRGPGNTIYF. Written as DNA, the CDR3 is TGCAGCGTTGAATCCAGGGGGCCTGGAAACACCATATATTTT.

The chain combines TRBV9 with TRBJ2-2; 7 positions agree with TRBD2. Germline V CDR1 and CDR2: SGDLS, YYNGEE. The CDR3 runs to 16 residues. J lost 4 bases, V lost 0 bases, and 6 bases had no gene match. This CDR3 reads CASSVEAGRATGELFF. The CDR3 nucleotides are TGTGCCAGCAGCGTAGAGGCAGGGAGGGCCACCGGGGAGCTGTTTTTT.

The CDR3 DNA is TGTGCCAGCTCAGACACAGGGTACTCCTACGAGCAGTACTTC. The encoded protein is CASSDTGYSYEQYF. The genes are TRBV18 and TRBJ2-7; possible D gene TRBD1, 6 bases. This CDR3 contains 14 residues. Germline V lookup: CDR1 KGHSH, CDR2 LQKENI. V was cut by 5 bases and J by 0 bases, with 11 bases left in between.

The chain employs TRBV5-1 and TRBJ1-1, with TRBD1 identical over 10 bases. V gave up 1 base and J gave up 4 bases; unmatched junction bases: 13. Germline-derived CDR1 and CDR2 are SGHRS and YFSETQ. This CDR3 spans 18 amino acids. The CDR3 spells CASSLHGTGVSGGTEAFF. DNA for the CDR3: TGCGCCAGCAGCTTGCATGGGACAGGGGTTTCTGGAGGCACTGAAGCTTTCTTT.

V gene TRBV19 combines with J gene TRBJ2-1, with D possibly matching TRBD2 (6 bases). Deletions cut 4 bases from V and 4 bases from J, with 14 bases between. The germline V gene encodes CDR1 LNHDA and CDR2 SQIVND (reference sequence). There are 15 residues in the CDR3. Here the CDR3 DNA reads TGTGCCAGTAGTAGGGGACTGGGGTCTTACAATGAGCAGTTCTTC. Protein: CASSRGLGSYNEQFF.

V usage is TRBV9 and J usage is TRBJ2-1; TRBD1 is a possible D gene (6 bases). This CDR3 has 18 amino acids. Germline loops: CDR1 SGDLS, CDR2 YYNGEE. V was cut by 4 bases and J by 0 bases, with 20 bases left in between. The CDR3 DNA is TGTGCCAGCAGCCCTCGAACTTACAGGGTGAGCTCCTACAATGAGCAGTTCTTC. Protein sequence: CASSPRTYRVSSYNEQFF.

This chain uses TRBV13 with TRBJ2-7; 10 positions match TRBD2. Unmatched junction bases numbered 10, after V lost 6 bases and J lost 2 bases. CDR1 and CDR2 (germline): PRHDT, FYEKMQ (reference sequence). This CDR3 spans 16 amino acids. Here the CDR3 reads CASSSRVAGGTYEQYF. The CDR3 DNA reads TGTGCCAGCAGTTCCCGTGTAGCGGGGGGTACCTACGAGCAGTACTTC.

The CDR3: CASSLGRSRLFYEQYF. For the CDR3, the DNA is TGTGCCAGCAGCTTGGGGCGATCCCGCTTGTTCTACGAGCAGTACTTC. The chain recombines TRBV7-3 with TRBJ2-7; D is possibly TRBD1 (5 bases). CDR3 length equals 16 residues. Germline CDR1 reads SGHTA; CDR2 reads FQGTGA. The V end lost 3 bases, the J end lost 3 bases, and 18 bases lay between the germline ends.

The chain joins TRBV5-1 to TRBJ2-1; possible D gene TRBD2, 6 bases. The CDR3 spans 17 residues. CDR1 and CDR2 (germline): SGHRS, YFSETQ. The ends were cut back, 5 bases at V and 7 bases at J, with 25 bases in the middle. The CDR3: CASRTGPAFGTGNEQFF. As DNA, the CDR3 is TGCGCCAGCAGGACCGGGCCCGCGTTTGGGACTGGGAATGAGCAGTTCTTC. Full variable domain (rest looked up from reference TRBV5-1 and TRBJ2-1): KAGVTQTPRYLIKTRGQQVTLSCSPISGHRSVSWYQQTPGQGLQFLFEYFSETQRNKGNFPGRFSGRQFSNSRSEMNVSTLELGDSALYLCASRTGPAFGTGNEQFFGPGTRLTVL.

The chain carries TRBV19 and TRBJ1-6; TRBD1 might be the D (5 bases). CDR1 LNHDA and CDR2 SQIVND come from the germline V gene (reference sequence). The CDR3 has 13 amino acids. Between the trimmed V and J ends, which lost 5 bases and 7 bases, there was a span of 9 bases. Here the CDR3 reads CASSPGQNSPLHF. In DNA form, the CDR3 reads TGTGCCAGTAGTCCCGGACAAAATTCACCCCTCCACTTT.

The CDR3 DNA reads TGTGCCAGCAGTTTCCCCAGACAGGGTCTGTACTTC. It is translated as CASSFPRQGLYF. The chain carries TRBV12-3 or TRBV12-4 and TRBJ2-7; TRBD1 matches at 7 bases. The CDR3 consists of 12 residues. The J segment lost 12 bases and the V segment lost 3 bases, leaving 8 bases of the junction unmatched.

A note on this clone: The identical CDR3 is also encoded by other nucleotide sequences in the sample. The CDR3 coding sequence is TGTGCCAGCAGCTACGGTGTTAACTATGGCTACACCTTC. Translated, it gives CASSYGVNYGYTF. The chain uses TRBV27 and TRBJ1-2, with unresolved D. Trimming shortened V by 6 bases and J by 1 base, and 9 bases separated the two germline ends. This CDR3 is built from 13 residues. Germline V gene data show CDR1 as MNHEY and CDR2 as SMNVEV (reference sequence).